A selection of T cell receptor beta chains follows, all from one sample in a study of OX40 agonist ivuxolimab in advanced cancers. Profiling relied on immunoSEQ multiplex PCR, and the TCRdb table lists in-frame clones only, not all of them. The sample carries about 86,000 clones, roughly nine tenths recorded once. The sample consisted of CD4+ or CD8+ T cells sorted from blood, taken in a trial of the OX40 agonist ivuxolimab. Source of these receptors: an adult with an advanced solid tumor such as melanoma, head and neck, liver or kidney cancer. Both conserved end residues are part of each CDR3. D genes are given only for firm matches. The size of a clone is reported for some rows only, either as once, few or many, or as a class for expanded clones.

v_call	j_call	d_call	clone_size	cdr3_aa	cdr3_nt
TRBV19	TRBJ1-3	NA	NA	CASSIVGIAGNTIYF	TGTGCCAGTAGTATCGTCGGCATCGCTGGAAACACCATATATTTT
TRBV5-1	TRBJ1-2	NA	NA	CASSTGQGSNYGYTF	TGCGCCAGCAGCACTGGGCAGGGATCTAACTATGGCTACACCTTC
TRBV27	TRBJ2-6	NA	NA	CASSLYGPGSGANVLTF	TGTGCCAGCAGTCTCTACGGACCTGGCTCTGGGGCCAACGTCCTGACTTTC
TRBV5-1	TRBJ1-1	TRBD1	once	CASSRFGTGVNTEAFF	TGCGCCAGCAGCCGCTTCGGGACAGGAGTGAACACTGAAGCTTTCTTT
TRBV5-1	TRBJ2-1	TRBD2	once	CASSSGRVSYNEQFF	TGCGCCAGCAGCTCGGGGAGGGTTTCCTACAATGAGCAGTTCTTC
TRBV6-1	TRBJ2-5	NA	NA	CASRPAIQETQYF	TGTGCCAGCAGGCCAGCCATCCAAGAGACCCAGTACTTC
TRBV27	TRBJ1-3	NA	NA	CASRQPGSGNTIYF	TGTGCCAGCAGACAACCTGGGTCTGGAAACACCATATATTTT
TRBV7-2	TRBJ2-7	NA	NA	CASSLAGPSTNYYEQYF	TGTGCCAGCAGCTTAGCAGGTCCGTCGACCAACTACTACGAGCAGTACTTC
TRBV2	TRBJ2-5	TRBD1	NA	CASSERGLYQETQYF	TGTGCCAGCAGTGAAAGGGGGCTGTACCAAGAGACCCAGTACTTC
TRBV28	TRBJ2-6	NA	NA	CASRGSGGVFGANVLTF	TGTGCCAGCAGGGGATCAGGCGGGGTTTTTGGGGCCAACGTCCTGACTTTC